This is a list of T cell receptor beta chains from one sample in a study of vaccination and CD4 T cells after COVID-19. These receptors lack a known antigen. TCRdb re-analysed the PCR reads in MiXCR, keeping a single row per CDR3 protein. Among roughly 26,000 distinct CDR3 sequences listed, about 41% were seen once. Sequencing was done on a sample of CD4+ T cells from blood, cultured in vitro. These TCRs come from a human donor who had recovered from COVID-19. The CDR3 runs from the conserved cysteine through the conserved F or W. Fields, in order: D gene, V gene, clone size, J gene, CDR3 DNA, CDR3 protein. A D gene is named only where the DNA matches it firmly. Size values are once, few and many counts, or a class for expanded clones, and some rows have none.

-	TRBV11-1	few	TRBJ1-5	TGTGCCAGCAGCTTAGAAGGGAGCAATCAGCCCCAGCATTTT	CASSLEGSNQPQHF
-	TRBV28	-	TRBJ1-3	TGTGCCAGCAGTTTAGGAAACACCATATATTTT	CASSLGNTIYF
-	TRBV7-3	-	TRBJ2-6	TGTGCCAGCAGCTTATCCGGCCGGACCTTCTCTGGGGCCAACGTCCTGACTTTC	CASSLSGRTFSGANVLTF
TRBD1	TRBV27	few	TRBJ2-1	TGTGCCAGCAGTAGACAGGGGTCCCACAATGAGCAGTTCTTC	CASSRQGSHNEQFF
-	TRBV6-5	few	TRBJ2-7	TGTGCCAGCAGTTCGGCAGCCGTAAGAGCCTACGAGCAGTACTTC	CASSSAAVRAYEQYF
-	TRBV19	few	TRBJ2-1	TGTGCCACCTCCCGAGTCCCGAGCTCCTACAATGAGCAGTTCTTC	CATSRVPSSYNEQFF
-	TRBV7-2	-	TRBJ1-1	TGTGCCAGCAGCTTCAGGGGAAGCACTGAAGCTTTCTTT	CASSFRGSTEAFF
-	TRBV20-1	-	TRBJ2-6	TGCAGTGCTAGAGGACTTCGCTCTGGGGCCAACGTCCTGACTTTC	CSARGLRSGANVLTF
-	TRBV7-9	-	TRBJ2-2	TGTGCCAGCAGCCCCGAGGGTAGAAACACCGGGGAGCTGTTTTTT	CASSPEGRNTGELFF
-	TRBV7-9	-	TRBJ2-5	TGTGCCAGCAGCTTAGTACCGACTGCACGAGCACAAGAGACCCAGTACTTC	CASSLVPTARAQETQYF
-	TRBV10-2	-	TRBJ2-3	TGCGCCAGCAGTGAGTTACCAGATACGCAGTATTTT	CASSELPDTQYF
-	TRBV28	-	TRBJ2-7	TGTGCCAGCACCGCTGGGGCAACCATCTACGAGCAGTACTTC	CASTAGATIYEQYF
TRBD2	TRBV7-6	few	TRBJ2-1	TGTGCCAGCAGCTTTAGCCTAGCGGGCTACAATGAGCAGTTCTTC	CASSFSLAGYNEQFF
-	TRBV6-5	-	TRBJ2-7	TGTGCCAGCAGTTACCTGGGGACAACAACCTACGAGCAGTACTTC	CASSYLGTTTYEQYF
TRBD2	TRBV12-3/TRBV12-4	-	TRBJ2-5	TGTGCCAGCAGCCGGACTAGCGGCCAAGAGACCCAGTACTTC	CASSRTSGQETQYF
TRBD1	TRBV4-2	few	TRBJ1-3	TGTGCCAGCAGCCAAGAAGGCAGGGGGGGAAACACCATATATTTT	CASSQEGRGGNTIYF
-	TRBV6-1	-	TRBJ1-5	TGTGCCAGCAATGGGGGGGGCCCGAGCCAGCCCCAGCATTTT	CASNGGGPSQPQHF
TRBD2	TRBV6-5	-	TRBJ2-2	TGTGCCAGCAGTTACGGCGCTTCTAGCGGGGGCCGAAACACCGGGGAGCTGTTTTTT	CASSYGASSGGRNTGELFF
-	TRBV5-1	-	TRBJ2-1	TGCGCCAGCAGCTTTAAGAGCTGGGGGGATGAGCAGTTCTTC	CASSFKSWGDEQFF
TRBD2	TRBV6-1	-	TRBJ2-7	TGTGCCAGCACCGGACTAGCGGGAGTAGGAGGCGAGCAGTACTTC	CASTGLAGVGGEQYF
-	TRBV28	-	TRBJ2-2	TGTGCCAGCAGTTTAGGCAGGAACCCCACCAGGGAGCTGTTTTTT	CASSLGRNPTRELFF
TRBD1	TRBV6-1	-	TRBJ1-5	TGTGCCAGCGCCACCCGGACAGGGAACAATCAGCCCCAGCATTTT	CASATRTGNNQPQHF
-	TRBV15	few	TRBJ2-5	TGTGCCACCAGCCTACAGCAAGAGACCCAGTACTTC	CATSLQQETQYF
-	TRBV6-1	few	TRBJ1-2	TGTGCCGCCAGGAAAACTACTTATGGCTACACCTTC	CAARKTTYGYTF
-	TRBV7-2	few	TRBJ1-4	TGTGCCAGCAGCAGCTACGGACAGAGTGAAAAACTGTTTTTT	CASSSYGQSEKLFF
-	TRBV7-9	few	TRBJ1-5	TGTGCCAGCAGCGGCGGACGGGGGTTTTTTCCCCAGCATTTT	CASSGGRGFFPQHF
-	TRBV9	-	TRBJ2-1	TGTGCCAGCAGCGTAGGCCGGGGAGGATTATATGAGCAGTTCTTC	CASSVGRGGLYEQFF
TRBD1	TRBV20-1	-	TRBJ2-3	TGCAGTGCTAGAAGGGGACAGGGTGCGGGGGATACGCAGTATTTT	CSARRGQGAGDTQYF
TRBD2	TRBV27	-	TRBJ2-7	TGTGCCAGCAGTCGTAACCCTCCTGGACTAGCCTCCTCCTACGAGCAGTACTTC	CASSRNPPGLASSYEQYF
TRBD2	TRBV28	-	TRBJ2-2	TGTGCCAGCAGTCTCCCCCGACTAGCGGTCAACACCGGGGAGCTGTTTTTT	CASSLPRLAVNTGELFF
TRBD2	TRBV7-2	-	TRBJ2-1	TGTGCCAGCAGGGGACTAGCGCAATACAATGAGCAGTTCTTC	CASRGLAQYNEQFF
TRBD2	TRBV28	-	TRBJ2-3	TGTGCCAGCAGTTCAATTGGACTAGAATCCACAGATACGCAGTATTTT	CASSSIGLESTDTQYF
-	TRBV11-2	-	TRBJ2-7	TGTGCCAGCAGCTCCCGGGGCATCAACTACGAGCAGTACTTC	CASSSRGINYEQYF
TRBD1	TRBV19	few	TRBJ2-3	TGTGCCAGTAGTATAGAACCAGGGGGTACGCAGTATTTT	CASSIEPGGTQYF
-	TRBV9	-	TRBJ2-1	TGTGCCAGCAGCCCCCGACCCGAGGGGGGGGGTGAGCAGTTCTTC	CASSPRPEGGGEQFF
-	TRBV6-4	-	TRBJ1-3	TGTGCCAGCAGTGACTCGAGCTCTGGAAACACCATATATTTT	CASSDSSSGNTIYF
-	TRBV20-1	few	TRBJ1-2	TGCAGTGCTAGAGATGGGGACCGGGGTTATGGCTACACCTTC	CSARDGDRGYGYTF
TRBD2	TRBV6-2/TRBV6-3	-	TRBJ2-1	TGTGCCAGCAGTTACGGGACTAGCGGGGTCAATGAGCAGTTCTTC	CASSYGTSGVNEQFF
-	TRBV6-1	few	TRBJ1-2	TGTGCCAGCACTAAAACCGGGACGGGAACTTATGGCTACACCTTC	CASTKTGTGTYGYTF
-	TRBV6-2/TRBV6-3	-	TRBJ2-7	TGTGCCAGCAAGTCGGACGGCCCTCGGGAGCAGTACTTC	CASKSDGPREQYF
TRBD2	TRBV19	few	TRBJ2-7	TGTGCCAGTAGTTGGTCTAGCGGGAGTTCTCTTAGTTACGAGCAGTACTTC	CASSWSSGSSLSYEQYF
-	TRBV20-1	few	TRBJ1-2	TGCAGTGCTCCCTGGGGCCGATATGGCTACACCTTC	CSAPWGRYGYTF
-	TRBV12-3/TRBV12-4	-	TRBJ1-2	TGTGCCAGCAGTTTATGGGGAAGGGTACAAGGCTACACCTTC	CASSLWGRVQGYTF
-	TRBV27	-	TRBJ1-4	TGTGCCAGCAGTCCCGTGGGAGGAGCTAATGAAAAACTGTTTTTT	CASSPVGGANEKLFF
TRBD2	TRBV23-1	-	TRBJ2-5	TGCGCCAGCAGTCAACCAACCTCACTAGCGGGAGGTGAAGAGACCCAGTACTTC	CASSQPTSLAGGEETQYF
TRBD2	TRBV7-2	medium-sized	TRBJ2-7	TGTGCCAGCAGCTTCCAAGCGGGGGGCTCCTACGAGCAGTACTTC	CASSFQAGGSYEQYF
-	TRBV5-1	-	TRBJ2-1	TGCGCCAGCAACCTAATGCCGGTGGGAAACAATGAGCAGTTCTTC	CASNLMPVGNNEQFF
TRBD1	TRBV7-6	-	TRBJ2-1	TGTGCCAGCAGCTTAGCGCCTTTTGGTGGGCAGGGGGCAAAAAACAATGAGCAGTTCTTC	CASSLAPFGGQGAKNNEQFF
TRBD2	TRBV6-2/TRBV6-3	-	TRBJ2-5	TGTGCCAGCAGCAATTTAGGGTCCGTAGCGGGAGCGGTTACCCAGTACTTC	CASSNLGSVAGAVTQYF
-	TRBV10-3	-	TRBJ1-1	TGTGCCGTTGGACAGTTGAACACTGAAGCTTTCTTT	CAVGQLNTEAFF
TRBD1	TRBV6-5	few	TRBJ2-7	TGTGCCAGCAGTTACTCTGGGACAGGGTTGTACGAGCAGTACTTC	CASSYSGTGLYEQYF
-	TRBV27	-	TRBJ2-1	TGTGCCAGCAGTACTATGTTTCGACGCAGAAATGAGCAGTTCTTC	CASSTMFRRRNEQFF
TRBD1	TRBV2	-	TRBJ2-7	TGTGCCAGCAGTGAAACGGGACAGCACTACGAGCAGTACTTC	CASSETGQHYEQYF
-	TRBV7-2	-	TRBJ2-7	TGTGCCAGCAGCCGGAGACAGGCGGAGGGGCAGTACTTC	CASSRRQAEGQYF
-	TRBV20-1	few	TRBJ1-1	TGCAGTGCTAGAGTTGCGGGGCTCACTGAAGCTTTCTTT	CSARVAGLTEAFF
TRBD2	TRBV6-5	-	TRBJ2-5	TGTGCCAGCAGTTACGACCCTAGCGGAGTAGTAGAGACCCAGTACTTC	CASSYDPSGVVETQYF
-	TRBV20-1	-	TRBJ2-1	TGCAGTGCTGACCTCGGTGGCAATGAGCAGTTCTTC	CSADLGGNEQFF
-	TRBV6-1	-	TRBJ1-1	TGTGCCAGCAGTGAATCAGGGGTAGGGGAAGCTTTCTTT	CASSESGVGEAFF